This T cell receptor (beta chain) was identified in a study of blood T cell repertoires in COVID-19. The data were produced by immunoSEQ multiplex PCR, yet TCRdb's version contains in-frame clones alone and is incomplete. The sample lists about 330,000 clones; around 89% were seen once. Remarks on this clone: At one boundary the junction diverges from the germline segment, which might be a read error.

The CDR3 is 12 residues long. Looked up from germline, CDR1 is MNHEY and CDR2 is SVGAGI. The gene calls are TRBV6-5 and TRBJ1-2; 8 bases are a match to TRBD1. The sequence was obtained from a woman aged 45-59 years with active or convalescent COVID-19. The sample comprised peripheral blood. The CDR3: CASRRQGRVPIF. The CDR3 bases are TGTGCCAGCAGGAGACAGGGGAGGGTCCCTATTTTC.